Sequencing of this T cell receptor beta chain was carried out in a study of T cells after somatic rescue of genetic block. There are 14 residues in the CDR3. CDR1 and CDR2 from the germline V gene are MNHEY and SMNVEV (reference sequence). Trimming left V 2 bases short and J 7 bases short, with 9 bases between. Here immunoSEQ multiplex PCR was the method, and the copy in TCRdb shows in-frame clones only, minus some. The table records 85,000 to 90,000 clones, 80% to 90% of them present only once. The chain uses TRBV27 and TRBJ1-6; a weak D match, TRBD1 (6 bases). Source material: peripheral blood mononuclear cells (PBMCs). This TCR came from a woman aged 18-29 years. The CDR3 DNA reads as TGTGCCAGCAGTTTACGGGGGCACAATTCACCCCTCCACTTT. This encodes CASSLRGHNSPLHF.